The rows below give T cell receptor beta chains drawn from one sample of a study of blood T cell repertoires in COVID-19. Sequenced by immunoSEQ multiplex PCR; TCRdb stores in-frame clones only, minus some. The sample shows roughly 250,000 clones, 75% to 90% of them seen only once. Sequences were obtained from peripheral blood. These receptors originate from a woman aged 55-69 years with active or convalescent COVID-19. CDR3s include the opening cysteine and the closing phenylalanine or tryptophan. D genes are given only for firm matches. Some rows mark clone size as missing; the rest say once, few, many or name a class of expanded clone.

d_call,v_call,j_call,clone_size,cdr3_aa,cdr3_nt
NA,TRBV5-1,TRBJ1-2,few,CASSLEGQPRARYTF,TGCGCCAGCAGCTTGGAGGGACAACCGCGTGCGCGCTACACCTTC
NA,TRBV2,TRBJ2-3,NA,CASGRSDYSTDTQYF,TGTGCCAGTGGGAGGAGCGACTACAGCACAGATACGCAGTATTTT
TRBD1,TRBV10-3,TRBJ1-2,NA,CAISSGTGYGYTF,TGTGCCATCAGTTCCGGGACAGGGTATGGCTACACCTTC
TRBD1,TRBV6-2/TRBV6-3,TRBJ1-2,NA,CASSYRGLLDYGYTF,TGTGCCAGCAGTTACAGGGGGCTTCTAGACTATGGCTACACCTTC
TRBD1,TRBV5-1,TRBJ2-7,once,CASSLGTGGSYEQYF,TGCGCCAGCAGCCTCGGGACAGGGGGCTCCTACGAGCAGTACTTC
TRBD2,TRBV9,TRBJ2-5,NA,CASSPGTSGGNQETQYF,TGTGCCAGCAGCCCCGGGACTAGCGGGGGGAATCAAGAGACCCAGTACTTC
NA,TRBV27,TRBJ1-2,NA,CASSRGYGYTF,TGTGCCAGCAGTAGGGGCTATGGCTACACCTTC
TRBD1,TRBV11-1,TRBJ1-2,NA,CASSSRQGGYGYTF,TGTGCCAGCAGCTCTCGACAGGGAGGCTATGGCTACACCTTC
TRBD2,TRBV9,TRBJ2-1,NA,CASSVGMVAGGPYNEQFF,TGTGCCAGCAGCGTAGGAATGGTAGCGGGGGGCCCCTACAATGAGCAGTTCTTC
NA,TRBV7-6,TRBJ1-4,NA,CASSSGVPSLNEKLFF,TGTGCCAGCAGCTCAGGGGTTCCCTCTCTTAATGAAAAACTGTTTTTT
NA,TRBV5-5,TRBJ1-4,NA,CASSVDPGPNEKLFF,TGTGCCAGCAGCGTGGACCCCGGTCCTAATGAAAAACTGTTTTTT
NA,TRBV6-5,TRBJ1-4,NA,CASSYLLTADNEKLFF,TGTGCCAGCAGTTACCTTTTGACAGCTGATAATGAAAAACTGTTTTTT
TRBD1,TRBV27,TRBJ2-7,once,CASSSLPGQAHYEQYF,TGTGCCAGCAGTTCGCTCCCGGGACAGGCCCACTACGAGCAGTACTTC
TRBD1,TRBV3-1/TRBV3-2,TRBJ2-1,few,CASSQEGQGYNEQFF,TGTGCCAGCAGCCAAGAGGGACAGGGCTACAATGAGCAGTTCTTC
NA,TRBV5-1,TRBJ1-1,NA,CASSLVPGGGTEAFF,TGCGCCAGCAGCTTGGTCCCGGGGGGTGGCACTGAAGCTTTCTTT
TRBD1,TRBV6-5,TRBJ1-2,few,CASGQDGAYYYGYTF,TGTGCCAGTGGACAGGATGGGGCGTATTACTATGGCTACACCTTC
NA,TRBV7-2,TRBJ1-6,NA,CASSPGFYNSPLHF,TGTGCCAGCAGCCCGGGGTTCTATAATTCACCCCTCCACTTT
TRBD2,TRBV5-6,TRBJ2-7,NA,CASSLEGSGGPTYEQYF,TGTGCCAGCAGCTTGGAAGGTAGCGGGGGGCCAACCTACGAGCAGTACTTC
TRBD1,TRBV30,TRBJ2-5,NA,CAWTPGGAETQYF,TGTGCCTGGACCCCAGGGGGCGCAGAGACCCAGTACTTC
TRBD1,TRBV5-1,TRBJ1-1,once,CASSPRWGTGSSEAFF,TGCGCCAGCAGCCCCCGATGGGGGACAGGGTCCTCTGAAGCTTTCTTT
NA,TRBV6-6,TRBJ1-3,NA,CASSYSGEGGNTIYF,TGTGCCAGCAGTTACTCAGGGGAAGGTGGAAACACCATATATTTT
NA,TRBV12-3/TRBV12-4,TRBJ1-3,NA,CASSLDRGNTIYF,TGTGCCAGCAGTTTAGACAGGGGAAACACCATATATTTT
NA,TRBV19,TRBJ1-4,NA,CASRAGAGVRKLFF,TGTGCCAGTAGAGCAGGGGCTGGGGTTCGGAAACTGTTTTTT
NA,TRBV7-8,TRBJ1-5,NA,CASSQRRVVGNQPQHF,TGTGCCAGCAGCCAACGCAGGGTCGTTGGCAATCAGCCCCAGCATTTT
TRBD2,TRBV27,TRBJ2-7,NA,CASSLLAGGAPGEQYF,TGTGCCAGCAGTTTATTGGCGGGGGGGGCACCGGGGGAGCAGTACTTC
NA,TRBV10-1,TRBJ2-7,NA,CASSVGGVTYEQYF,TGCGCCAGCAGTGTCGGGGGTGTTACCTACGAGCAGTACTTC
NA,TRBV21-1,TRBJ1-1,few,CASSNQRDMNTEAFF,TGTGCCAGCAGCAACCAGCGGGATATGAACACTGAAGCTTTCTTT
NA,TRBV3-1/TRBV3-2,TRBJ2-2,NA,CASSLGPAGELFF,TGTGCCAGCAGCCTGGGGCCCGCCGGGGAGCTGTTTTTT
TRBD1,TRBV6-5,TRBJ2-1,NA,CAAGTDNEQFF,TGTGCCGCCGGGACAGACAATGAGCAGTTCTTC